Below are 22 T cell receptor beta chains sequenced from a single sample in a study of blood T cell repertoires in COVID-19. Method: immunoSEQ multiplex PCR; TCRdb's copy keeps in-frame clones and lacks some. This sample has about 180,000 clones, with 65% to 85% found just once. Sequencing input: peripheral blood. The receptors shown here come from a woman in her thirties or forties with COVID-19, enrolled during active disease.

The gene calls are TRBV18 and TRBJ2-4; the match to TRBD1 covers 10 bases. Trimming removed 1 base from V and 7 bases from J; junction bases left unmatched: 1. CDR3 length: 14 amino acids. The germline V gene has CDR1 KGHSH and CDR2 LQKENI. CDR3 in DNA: TGTGCCAGCTCACCACGACAGGGGGCGAACATTCAGTACTTC. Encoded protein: CASSPRQGANIQYF. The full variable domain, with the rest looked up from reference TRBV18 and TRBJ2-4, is NAGVMQNPRHLVRRRGQEARLRCSPMKGHSHVYWYRQLPEEGLKFMVYLQKENIIDESGMPKERFSAEFPKEGPSILRIQQVVRGDSAAYFCASSPRQGANIQYFGAGTRLSVL.

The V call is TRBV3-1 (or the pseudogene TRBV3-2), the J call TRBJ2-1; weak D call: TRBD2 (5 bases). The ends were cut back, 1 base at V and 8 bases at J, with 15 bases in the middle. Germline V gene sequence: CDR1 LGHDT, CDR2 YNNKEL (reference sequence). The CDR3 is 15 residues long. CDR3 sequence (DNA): TGTGCCAGCAGCCAAGGGCGAGGGCCCACGGATGAGCAGTTCTTC. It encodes CASSQGRGPTDEQFF.

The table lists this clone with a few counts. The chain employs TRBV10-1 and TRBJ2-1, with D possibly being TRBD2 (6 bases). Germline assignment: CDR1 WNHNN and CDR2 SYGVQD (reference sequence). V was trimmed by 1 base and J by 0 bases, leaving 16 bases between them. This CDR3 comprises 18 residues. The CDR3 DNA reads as TGCGCCAGCAGTGAGTTCTCCCGGGGGTTAAGCTCCTACAATGAGCAGTTCTTC. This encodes CASSEFSRGLSSYNEQFF.

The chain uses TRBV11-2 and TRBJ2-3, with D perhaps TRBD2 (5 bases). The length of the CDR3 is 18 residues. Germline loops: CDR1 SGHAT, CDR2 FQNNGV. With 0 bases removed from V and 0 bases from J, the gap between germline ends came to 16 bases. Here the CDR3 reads CASSLDPGGLLSTDTQYF. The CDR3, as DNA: TGTGCCAGCAGCTTAGATCCAGGCGGGTTACTAAGCACAGATACGCAGTATTTT.

CDR3 in amino acids: CASSQGTSAIYNEQFF. CDR3 in DNA: TGTGCCAGCAGCCAAGGAACTAGCGCTATTTACAATGAGCAGTTCTTC. The chain carries TRBV3-1 (or the pseudogene TRBV3-2) and TRBJ2-1, with 7 positions matching TRBD2. V dropped 1 base and J dropped 4; count of bases not matched to a gene: 7. Germline CDR1 is LGHDT and CDR2 is YNNKEL (reference sequence). The CDR3 is made up of 16 amino acids.

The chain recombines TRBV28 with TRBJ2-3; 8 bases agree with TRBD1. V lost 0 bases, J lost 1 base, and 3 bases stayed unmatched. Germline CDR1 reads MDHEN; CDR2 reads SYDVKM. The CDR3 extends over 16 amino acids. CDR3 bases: TGTGCCAGCAGTTTATGGGGGACAGGCCGCACAGATACGCAGTATTTT. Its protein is CASSLWGTGRTDTQYF.

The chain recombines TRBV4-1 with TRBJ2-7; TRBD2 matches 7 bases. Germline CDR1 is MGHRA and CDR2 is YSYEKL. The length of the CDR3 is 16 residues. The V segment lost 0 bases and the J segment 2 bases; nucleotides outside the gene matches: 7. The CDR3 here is CASSQEGLGLTYEQYF. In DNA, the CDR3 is TGCGCCAGCAGCCAAGAAGGACTAGGGCTTACCTACGAGCAGTACTTC.

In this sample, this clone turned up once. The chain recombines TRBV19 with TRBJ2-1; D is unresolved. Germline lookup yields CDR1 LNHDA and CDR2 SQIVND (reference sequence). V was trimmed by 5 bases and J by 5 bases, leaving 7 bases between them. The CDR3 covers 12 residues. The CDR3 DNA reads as TGTGCCAGTAGTCCAGTTAACAATGAGCAGTTCTTC. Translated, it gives CASSPVNNEQFF.

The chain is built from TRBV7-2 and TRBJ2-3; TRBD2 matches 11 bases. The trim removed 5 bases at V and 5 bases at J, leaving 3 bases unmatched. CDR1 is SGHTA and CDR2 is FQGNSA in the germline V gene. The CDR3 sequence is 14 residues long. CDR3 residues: CASSHGLAGDTQYF. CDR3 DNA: TGTGCCAGCAGCCACGGACTAGCGGGAGATACGCAGTATTTT.

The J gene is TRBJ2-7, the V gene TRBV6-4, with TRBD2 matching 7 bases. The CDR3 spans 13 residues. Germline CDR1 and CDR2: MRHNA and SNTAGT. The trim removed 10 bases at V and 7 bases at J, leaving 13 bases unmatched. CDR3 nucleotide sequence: TGTGCCAAAACTCGGGGAGGGCCAAAAGAGCAGTACTTC. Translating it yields CAKTRGGPKEQYF.

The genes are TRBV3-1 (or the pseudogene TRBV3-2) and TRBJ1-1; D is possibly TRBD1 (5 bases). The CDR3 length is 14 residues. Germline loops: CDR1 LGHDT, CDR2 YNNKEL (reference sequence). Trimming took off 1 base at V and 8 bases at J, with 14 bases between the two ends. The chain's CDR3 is CASSQGTVRGEAFF. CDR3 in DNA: TGTGCCAGCAGCCAAGGGACCGTGCGGGGGGAAGCTTTCTTT.

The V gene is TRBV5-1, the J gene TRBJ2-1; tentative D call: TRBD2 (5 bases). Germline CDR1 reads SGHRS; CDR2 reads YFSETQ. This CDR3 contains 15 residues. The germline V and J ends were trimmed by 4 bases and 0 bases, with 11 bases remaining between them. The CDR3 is CASSPGSSSYNEQFF. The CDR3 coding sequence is TGCGCCAGCAGCCCGGGAAGTAGCTCCTACAATGAGCAGTTCTTC.

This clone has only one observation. The CDR3 sequence is CASTSGRVIADTQYF. DNA of the CDR3: TGTGCCAGTACATCCGGGAGGGTCATTGCAGATACGCAGTATTTT. The V gene is TRBV19, the J gene TRBJ2-3; 8 bases line up with TRBD2. This CDR3 comprises 15 residues. Trimming took 7 bases from V and 4 from J; bases not matched to a gene: 10. Germline lookup yields CDR1 LNHDA and CDR2 SQIVND (reference sequence). Using reference TRBV19 and TRBJ2-3 for the parts outside the CDR3, the full variable domain is DGGITQSPKYLFRKEGQNVTLSCEQNLNHDAMYWYRQDPGQGLRLIYYSQIVNDFQKGDIAEGYSVSREKKESFPLTVTSAQKNPTAFYLCASTSGRVIADTQYFGPGTRLTVL.

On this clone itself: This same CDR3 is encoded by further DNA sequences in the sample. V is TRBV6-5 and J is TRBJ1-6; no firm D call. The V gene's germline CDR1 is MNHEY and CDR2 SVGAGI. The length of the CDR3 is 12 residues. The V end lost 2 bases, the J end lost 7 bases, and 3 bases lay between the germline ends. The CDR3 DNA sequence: TGTGCCAGCAGTTACCCGAATTCACCCCTCCACTTT. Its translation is CASSYPNSPLHF.

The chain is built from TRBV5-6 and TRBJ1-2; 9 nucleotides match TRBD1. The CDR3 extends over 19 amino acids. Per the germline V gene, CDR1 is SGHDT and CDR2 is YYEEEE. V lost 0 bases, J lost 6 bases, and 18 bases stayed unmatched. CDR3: CASSLAPGTGGVREDGYTF. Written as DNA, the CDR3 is TGTGCCAGCAGCTTGGCCCCCGGCACAGGGGGCGTCAGGGAGGATGGCTACACCTTC.

The CDR3 DNA sequence: TGTGCCAGCAGCGTAGGAAGCGCGAACACCGGGGAGCTGTTTTTT. Translating it yields CASSVGSANTGELFF. The chain joins TRBV9 to TRBJ2-2, with D hard to call. Germline V gene lookup returns CDR1 SGDLS and CDR2 YYNGEE. V shed 0 bases and J shed 0 bases, with 6 bases lying between them. The CDR3 is made up of 15 amino acids.

CDR3 region: CASSRAPYDPYEQYF. In DNA form, the CDR3 reads TGTGCCAGCAGTAGAGCGCCCTACGATCCCTACGAGCAGTACTTC. The J gene is TRBJ2-7, the V gene TRBV28; D is uncertain. V was shortened by 5 bases and J by 2 bases, with 16 bases between the two germline ends. Germline V CDR1 and CDR2: MDHEN, SYDVKM. CDR3 size: 15 residues. Full variable domain (outside the CDR3, taken from reference TRBV28 and TRBJ2-7): DVKVTQSSRYLVKRTGEKVFLECVQDMDHENMFWYRQDPGLGLRLIYFSYDVKMKEKGDIPEGYSVSREKKERFSLILESASTNQTSMYLCASSRAPYDPYEQYFGPGTRLTVT.

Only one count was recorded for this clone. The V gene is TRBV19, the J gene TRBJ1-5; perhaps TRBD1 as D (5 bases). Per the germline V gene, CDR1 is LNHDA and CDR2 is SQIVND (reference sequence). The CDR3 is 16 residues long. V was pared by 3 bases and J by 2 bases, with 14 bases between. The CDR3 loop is CASSIGRGKGNQPQHF. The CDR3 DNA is TGTGCCAGTAGTATCGGGAGGGGTAAGGGCAATCAGCCCCAGCATTTT. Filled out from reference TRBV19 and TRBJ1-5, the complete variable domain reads DGGITQSPKYLFRKEGQNVTLSCEQNLNHDAMYWYRQDPGQGLRLIYYSQIVNDFQKGDIAEGYSVSREKKESFPLTVTSAQKNPTAFYLCASSIGRGKGNQPQHFGDGTRLSIL.

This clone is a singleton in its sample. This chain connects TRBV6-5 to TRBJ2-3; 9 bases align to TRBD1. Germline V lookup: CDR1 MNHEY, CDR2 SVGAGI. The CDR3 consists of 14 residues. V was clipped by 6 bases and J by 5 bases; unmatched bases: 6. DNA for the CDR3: TGTGCCAGCAGGACGACAGGGGGAGTAGATACGCAGTATTTT. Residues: CASRTTGGVDTQYF.

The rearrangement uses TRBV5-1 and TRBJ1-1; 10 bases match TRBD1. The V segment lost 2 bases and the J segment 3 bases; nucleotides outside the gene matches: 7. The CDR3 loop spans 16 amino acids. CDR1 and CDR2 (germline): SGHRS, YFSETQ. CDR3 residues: CASSFNPGTGDTEAFF. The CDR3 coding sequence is TGCGCCAGCAGCTTTAACCCCGGGACAGGGGACACTGAAGCTTTCTTT.

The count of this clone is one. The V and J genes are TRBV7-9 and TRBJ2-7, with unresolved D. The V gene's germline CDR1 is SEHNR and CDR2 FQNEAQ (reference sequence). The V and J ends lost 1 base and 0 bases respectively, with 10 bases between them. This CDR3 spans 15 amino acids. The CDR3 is CASSLEWPPSYEQYF. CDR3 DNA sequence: TGTGCCAGCAGCTTAGAATGGCCACCCTCCTACGAGCAGTACTTC.

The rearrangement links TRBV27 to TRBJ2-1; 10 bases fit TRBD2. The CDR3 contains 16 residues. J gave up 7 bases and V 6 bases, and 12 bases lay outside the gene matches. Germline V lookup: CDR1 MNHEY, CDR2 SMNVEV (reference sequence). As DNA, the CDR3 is TGTGCCAGCAGCTCCCCTCATCTAGCGGGAGCGAATGAGCAGTTCTTC. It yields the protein CASSSPHLAGANEQFF.